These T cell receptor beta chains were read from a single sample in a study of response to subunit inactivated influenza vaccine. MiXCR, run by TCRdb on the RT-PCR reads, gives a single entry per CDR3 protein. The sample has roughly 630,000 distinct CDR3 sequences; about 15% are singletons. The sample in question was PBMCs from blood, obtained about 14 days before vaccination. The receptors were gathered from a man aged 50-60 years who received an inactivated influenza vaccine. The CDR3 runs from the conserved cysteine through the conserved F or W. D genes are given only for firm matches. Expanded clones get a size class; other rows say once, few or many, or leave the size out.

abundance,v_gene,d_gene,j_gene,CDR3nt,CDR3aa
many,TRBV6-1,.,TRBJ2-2,TGTGCCAGCACCAGACTCCATTCGAACACCGGGGAGCTGTTTTTT,CASTRLHSNTGELFF
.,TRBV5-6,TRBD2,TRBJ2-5,TGTGCCAGCAGCTTGGGAACCCTCGTGGGAGGGGACTGGGAGACCCAGTACTTC,CASSLGTLVGGDWETQYF
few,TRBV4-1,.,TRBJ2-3,TGCGCCAGCAGCCAAGGTCGGAGCGGAGATACGCAGTATTTT,CASSQGRSGDTQYF
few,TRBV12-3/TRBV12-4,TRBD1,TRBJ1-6,TGTGCCAGCAGTTTCGGGCAGGGGGCTCCCCTCCACTTT,CASSFGQGAPLHF
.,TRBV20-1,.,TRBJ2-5,TGCAGTGCTAGAGGTGGCAGGGACGCGTCAGAGACCCAGTACTTC,CSARGGRDASETQYF
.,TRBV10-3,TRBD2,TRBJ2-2,TGTGCCATCAGTGATCCCGGACTAGCGGGAGGTGCGAACACCGGGGAGCTGTTTTTT,CAISDPGLAGGANTGELFF
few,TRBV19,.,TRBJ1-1,TGTGCCGCGCGGGACCGGGCCTCGAACACTGAAGCTTTCTTT,CAARDRASNTEAFF
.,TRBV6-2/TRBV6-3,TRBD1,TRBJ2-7,TGTGCCAGCAGTTACCGTGCGGACAGGTTAGACGAGCAGTACTTC,CASSYRADRLDEQYF
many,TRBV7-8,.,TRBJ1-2,TGTGCCAGCAGCTCCCCGACGGATAACTATGGCTACACCTTC,CASSSPTDNYGYTF
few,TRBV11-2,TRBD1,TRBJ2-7,TGTGCCAGCAGCTCACTTCAGGGACAGAGCTCCTACGAGCAGTACTTC,CASSSLQGQSSYEQYF
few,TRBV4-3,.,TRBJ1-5,TGCGCCAGCAGCCAAGACCGGGGGCCCCAGCATTTT,CASSQDRGPQHF
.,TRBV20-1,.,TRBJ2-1,TGCAGTGCTACCATTAGGCGGGTGGACAATGAGCAGTTCTTC,CSATIRRVDNEQFF
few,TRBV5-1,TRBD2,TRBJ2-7,TGCGCCAGCAGCTTGACCCTAGCGGGAGAGGCCGAGCAGTACTTC,CASSLTLAGEAEQYF
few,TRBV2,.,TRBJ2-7,TGTGCCAGCAGCAGGGTCGACTACGAGCAGTACTTC,CASSRVDYEQYF
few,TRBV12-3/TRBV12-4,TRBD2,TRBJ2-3,TGTGCCAGCCTACCTGAACCTCGGACTAGCTTCACAGATACGCAGTATTTT,CASLPEPRTSFTDTQYF
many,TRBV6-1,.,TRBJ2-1,TGTGCCAGCAGTCCCCGGGACGGCGCCAATGAGCAGTTCTTC,CASSPRDGANEQFF